This TCR beta chain was captured in a study of spatial heterogeneity in lung cancer. Study overall: The count of detected beta-chain sequences consistently exceeded that of alpha-chain sequences. Findings of the study overall: Detection of ubiquitous tumor TCRs in blood was higher at resection than follow-up.

This clonotype was observed a few times. Its cognate antigen is unknown. In the library, each TCR cDNA molecule bore its own unique molecular identifier. TCRdb redid the calling of the 5' RACE reads with MiXCR, one entry per CDR3 protein. The repertoire holds about 85,000 distinct CDR3 sequences, with around 21% as singletons. Germline loops: CDR1 WSHSY, CDR2 SAAADI. J gave up 9 bases and V 8 bases, and 6 bases lay outside the gene matches. The CDR3 extends over 13 amino acids. The sample's time point: sample taken at primary tumor resection. In each case, whole RNA from tumor, nontumor lung or frozen PBMC was sequenced unsorted. Samples were obtained from some 72 donors, all untreated early-stage non-small cell lung cancer patients.

This rearrangement joins TRBV10-2 to TRBJ1-5, with 11 nucleotides matching TRBD1. The sequence derives from a male donor with early-stage non-small cell lung cancer. The sequencing used PBMCs, collected at surgery. CDR3 in DNA: TGCGCCAGCTGGGCGGGACAGGGGGGGCCCCAGCATTTT. As protein: CASWAGQGGPQHF.